The present entry profiles one T cell receptor beta chain with its context. This CDR3 is also generated by other DNA sequences in the sample. Original processing notes: Amplification from reference gene primers served as the basis for estimated nucleated cell counts. Profiled with immunoSEQ multiplex PCR; TCRdb holds only in-frame clones, not every one. From that table come the V and J calls and clone size; the DNA was used to work out D and trimming. The repertoire consists of approximately 300,000 clones, with 65% to 85% occurring once and the leading ten covering 15% to 18%. Germline V gene sequence: CDR1 LNHDA, CDR2 SQIVND (reference sequence). This CDR3 has 13 amino acids. Deletions cut 5 bases from V and 0 bases from J, with 7 bases between. The source of the sample is a study of blood T cell repertoires in COVID-19. Whole-study context: The study drew acute and convalescent COVID-19 samples from the United States, Italy and Spain. The analysed material was cDNA or gDNA that came from T cells, B-cell-depleted T cells, or PBMCs.

The Seattle site enrolled patients during active infection and followed them longitudinally. The clonotype comes from a person aged 70 to 85 with COVID-19, enrolled during active disease. Source material: peripheral blood. The chain is built from TRBV19 and TRBJ1-1, with D perhaps matching TRBD1 (5 bases). CDR3 bases: TGTGCCAGTAGTGAACAGGTGAACACTGAAGCTTTCTTT. Translating it yields CASSEQVNTEAFF.